Listed below are T cell receptor beta chains from one sample, sequenced in a study of chemoradiotherapy in HPV16-positive cancers. Clones were sequenced by immunoSEQ multiplex PCR, and TCRdb holds only the in-frame ones, with some missing. The data show 50,000 to 55,000 clones, more than 75% seen once. The sample here was blood, taken from a patient who underwent chemoradiotherapy. All receptors derive from a human donor with HPV-associated anogenital cancer. CDR3s include the opening cysteine and the closing phenylalanine or tryptophan. D genes are given only for firm matches. Clone size is stated in some rows and not others, as once, few, many or a class when expanded.

J gene: TRBJ2-3
V gene: TRBV2
clone size: NA
D gene: NA
CDR3 protein: CASNSGTDTQYF
CDR3 DNA: TGTGCCAGCAACAGTGGGACAGATACGCAGTATTTT

J gene: TRBJ1-1
V gene: TRBV6-4
clone size: NA
D gene: NA
CDR3 protein: CASSAVGGATEAFF
CDR3 DNA: TGTGCCAGCAGTGCGGTTGGAGGGGCCACTGAAGCTTTCTTT

J gene: TRBJ1-1
V gene: TRBV25-1
clone size: NA
D gene: TRBD1
CDR3 protein: CASSANRGRANTEAFF
CDR3 DNA: TGTGCCAGCAGTGCCAACAGGGGGCGGGCGAACACTGAAGCTTTCTTT

J gene: TRBJ2-1
V gene: TRBV21-1
clone size: NA
D gene: NA
CDR3 protein: CASSKGTKRGQSSYNEQFF
CDR3 DNA: TGTGCCAGCAGCAAGGGCACAAAACGGGGGCAGAGCTCCTACAATGAGCAGTTCTTC

J gene: TRBJ1-2
V gene: TRBV19
clone size: NA
D gene: TRBD1
CDR3 protein: CASSRNGQGAAYGYTF
CDR3 DNA: TGTGCCAGTAGTAGAAACGGACAGGGGGCGGCCTATGGCTACACCTTC

J gene: TRBJ1-1
V gene: TRBV5-5
clone size: NA
D gene: NA
CDR3 protein: CASSLEPLEGTEAFF
CDR3 DNA: TGTGCCAGCAGCTTGGAACCTCTTGAGGGGACTGAAGCTTTCTTT

J gene: TRBJ2-2
V gene: TRBV5-4
clone size: NA
D gene: NA
CDR3 protein: CASSLAGVETGELFF
CDR3 DNA: TGTGCCAGCAGCTTGGCGGGGGTAGAGACCGGGGAGCTGTTTTTT

J gene: TRBJ2-1
V gene: TRBV27
clone size: NA
D gene: TRBD1
CDR3 protein: CASSFTGTGLNEQFF
CDR3 DNA: TGTGCCAGCAGTTTCACCGGGACAGGGCTGAATGAGCAGTTCTTC

J gene: TRBJ2-4
V gene: TRBV9
clone size: once
D gene: NA
CDR3 protein: CASSIQGSAKNIQYF
CDR3 DNA: TGTGCCAGCAGCATACAGGGTTCAGCCAAAAACATTCAGTACTTC

J gene: TRBJ2-1
V gene: TRBV5-1
clone size: NA
D gene: NA
CDR3 protein: CATNPGTESSYNEQFF
CDR3 DNA: TGCGCCACCAACCCCGGGACGGAAAGCTCCTACAATGAGCAGTTCTTC

J gene: TRBJ2-1
V gene: TRBV19
clone size: NA
D gene: TRBD2
CDR3 protein: CASIGFGRVNEQFF
CDR3 DNA: TGTGCCAGTATCGGGTTCGGGAGGGTGAATGAGCAGTTCTTC

J gene: TRBJ1-5
V gene: TRBV15
clone size: NA
D gene: NA
CDR3 protein: CATSRDKGSNQPQHF
CDR3 DNA: TGTGCCACCAGCAGAGACAAGGGGAGCAATCAGCCCCAGCATTTT

J gene: TRBJ2-2
V gene: TRBV30
clone size: few
D gene: NA
CDR3 protein: CAWTRYTGELFF
CDR3 DNA: TGTGCCTGGACCAGGTACACCGGGGAGCTGTTTTTT

J gene: TRBJ1-1
V gene: TRBV5-1
clone size: NA
D gene: NA
CDR3 protein: CASSFDTSEAFF
CDR3 DNA: TGCGCCAGCAGCTTTGACACCTCCGAAGCTTTCTTT

J gene: TRBJ2-6
V gene: TRBV7-6
clone size: once
D gene: NA
CDR3 protein: CASSDGGAGGIWRSGANVLTF
CDR3 DNA: TGTGCCAGCAGCGACGGGGGGGCAGGGGGCATTTGGCGCTCTGGGGCCAACGTCCTGACTTTC

J gene: TRBJ1-2
V gene: TRBV6-1
clone size: NA
D gene: NA
CDR3 protein: CASSMGYGYTF
CDR3 DNA: TGTGCCAGCAGCATGGGATATGGCTACACCTTC

J gene: TRBJ2-2
V gene: TRBV7-2
clone size: NA
D gene: TRBD2
CDR3 protein: CASSLASGGVTGELFF
CDR3 DNA: TGTGCCAGCAGCTTAGCGAGCGGGGGGGTCACCGGGGAGCTGTTTTTT

J gene: TRBJ1-2
V gene: TRBV6-1
clone size: NA
D gene: NA
CDR3 protein: CASRITGYYGYTF
CDR3 DNA: TGTGCCAGCAGAATAACAGGGTACTATGGCTACACCTTC

J gene: TRBJ2-2
V gene: TRBV7-8
clone size: NA
D gene: NA
CDR3 protein: CASSLAGGRGTGELFF
CDR3 DNA: TGTGCCAGCAGCTTAGCCGGCGGCCGGGGCACCGGGGAGCTGTTTTTT

J gene: TRBJ1-1
V gene: TRBV7-2
clone size: NA
D gene: TRBD1
CDR3 protein: CASSPRQGQTEAFF
CDR3 DNA: TGTGCCAGCAGCCCGCGACAGGGACAGACTGAAGCTTTCTTT

J gene: TRBJ2-7
V gene: TRBV7-2
clone size: once
D gene: TRBD2
CDR3 protein: CASSLGGGQPYEQYF
CDR3 DNA: TGTGCCAGCAGCTTAGGGGGGGGTCAGCCCTACGAGCAGTACTTC

J gene: TRBJ2-7
V gene: TRBV5-1
clone size: NA
D gene: NA
CDR3 protein: CASAPESVSYEQYF
CDR3 DNA: TGCGCCAGCGCCCCTGAGTCCGTTTCCTACGAGCAGTACTTC

J gene: TRBJ1-2
V gene: TRBV30
clone size: NA
D gene: NA
CDR3 protein: CAWGPDGDGYTF
CDR3 DNA: TGTGCCTGGGGACCTGACGGGGATGGCTACACCTTC

J gene: TRBJ1-3
V gene: TRBV13
clone size: NA
D gene: NA
CDR3 protein: CASSLGTAYSGNTIYF
CDR3 DNA: TGTGCCAGCAGCTTAGGGACAGCTTACTCTGGAAACACCATATATTTT

J gene: TRBJ1-3
V gene: TRBV5-1
clone size: NA
D gene: NA
CDR3 protein: CASSFSLGGEIGNTIYF
CDR3 DNA: TGCGCCAGCAGCTTTAGCCTCGGGGGTGAGATAGGAAACACCATATATTTT

J gene: TRBJ1-5
V gene: TRBV18
clone size: NA
D gene: NA
CDR3 protein: CASSPTTSNQPQHF
CDR3 DNA: TGTGCCAGCTCACCGACAACTAGCAATCAGCCCCAGCATTTT

J gene: TRBJ1-5
V gene: TRBV5-1
clone size: NA
D gene: NA
CDR3 protein: CASSRAFGDQPQHF
CDR3 DNA: TGCGCCAGCAGCCGCGCCTTTGGGGATCAGCCCCAGCATTTT

J gene: TRBJ1-2
V gene: TRBV10-1
clone size: NA
D gene: NA
CDR3 protein: CASSEQPFYGYTF
CDR3 DNA: TGCGCCAGCAGTGAGCAGCCGTTCTATGGCTACACCTTC

J gene: TRBJ2-7
V gene: TRBV9
clone size: NA
D gene: NA
CDR3 protein: CASSPNGYEQYF
CDR3 DNA: TGTGCCAGCAGTCCAAACGGGTACGAGCAGTACTTC

J gene: TRBJ2-2
V gene: TRBV5-1
clone size: NA
D gene: TRBD2
CDR3 protein: CASSLAGLAAYTGELFF
CDR3 DNA: TGCGCCAGCAGCTTGGCCGGGCTAGCGGCCTACACCGGGGAGCTGTTTTTT

J gene: TRBJ1-2
V gene: TRBV27
clone size: NA
D gene: NA
CDR3 protein: CASSFKTETNYGYTF
CDR3 DNA: TGTGCCAGCAGTTTCAAGACAGAGACTAACTATGGCTACACCTTC

J gene: TRBJ1-6
V gene: TRBV4-2
clone size: once
D gene: TRBD1
CDR3 protein: CASSRGTERTSPLHF
CDR3 DNA: TGTGCCAGCAGCCGCGGGACAGAGCGAACTTCACCCCTCCACTTT

J gene: TRBJ1-1
V gene: TRBV7-3
clone size: NA
D gene: NA
CDR3 protein: CASSLGGLNTEAFF
CDR3 DNA: TGTGCCAGCAGCCTTGGTGGCCTGAACACTGAAGCTTTCTTT

J gene: TRBJ2-3
V gene: TRBV25-1
clone size: few
D gene: NA
CDR3 protein: CASGQGTDTQYF
CDR3 DNA: TGTGCCAGCGGTCAGGGGACAGATACGCAGTATTTT

J gene: TRBJ1-5
V gene: TRBV10-1
clone size: NA
D gene: TRBD1
CDR3 protein: CASSGSGTGGFSQPQHF
CDR3 DNA: TGCGCCAGCAGTGGAAGTGGGACAGGGGGTTTCAGTCAGCCCCAGCATTTT

J gene: TRBJ2-2
V gene: TRBV29-1
clone size: NA
D gene: TRBD2
CDR3 protein: CSVEGGGRTGELFF
CDR3 DNA: TGCAGCGTGGAGGGCGGGGGGCGAACCGGGGAGCTGTTTTTT

J gene: TRBJ1-1
V gene: TRBV18
clone size: NA
D gene: TRBD1
CDR3 protein: CASSQGTDLNTEAFF
CDR3 DNA: TGTGCCAGCTCACAAGGGACAGATTTGAACACTGAAGCTTTCTTT

J gene: TRBJ2-1
V gene: TRBV10-1
clone size: NA
D gene: TRBD2
CDR3 protein: CASSEPGLGINEQFF
CDR3 DNA: TGCGCCAGCAGTGAACCGGGACTAGGAATCAATGAGCAGTTCTTC

J gene: TRBJ1-5
V gene: TRBV7-2
clone size: NA
D gene: NA
CDR3 protein: CASSLDNGQPQHF
CDR3 DNA: TGTGCCAGCAGCTTAGACAATGGTCAGCCCCAGCATTTT

J gene: TRBJ1-5
V gene: TRBV6-1
clone size: NA
D gene: NA
CDR3 protein: CASRGGPSGQPQHF
CDR3 DNA: TGTGCCAGCAGAGGTGGGCCTTCGGGGCAGCCCCAGCATTTT

J gene: TRBJ1-4
V gene: TRBV29-1
clone size: NA
D gene: TRBD1
CDR3 protein: CSVGGSVGTDLKLFF
CDR3 DNA: TGCAGCGTCGGAGGTAGCGTGGGGACAGACCTAAAACTGTTTTTT

J gene: TRBJ2-1
V gene: TRBV7-2
clone size: NA
D gene: TRBD2
CDR3 protein: CASSLGGRSYNEQFF
CDR3 DNA: TGTGCCAGCAGCTTAGGCGGGAGGTCCTACAATGAGCAGTTCTTC

J gene: TRBJ2-6
V gene: TRBV15
clone size: NA
D gene: NA
CDR3 protein: CATSRGGVSGANVLTF
CDR3 DNA: TGTGCCACCAGCAGAGGGGGAGTCTCTGGGGCCAACGTCCTGACTTTC